The present T cell receptor (beta chain) was sequenced within a study of Tregs in tolerant kidney transplant recipients. Only in-frame clones appear in the TCRdb table, and some are missing; sequencing was by immunoSEQ multiplex PCR. The sample's table shows roughly 48,000 clones. About this clone itself: Read sequence stops 3 residues before the CDR3 end, and the germline J gene provides the missing end.

Germline CDR1 reads SGHRS; CDR2 reads YFSETQ. V was pared by 2 bases and J by 7 bases, with 7 bases between. CDR3 length equals 12 residues. The TCR sequence derives from a human donor who received a combined kidney and bone marrow transplant. The chain uses TRBV5-1 and TRBJ2-1; D is unresolved. The sequences come from CD4+ T cells from blood, collected before the transplant. The CDR3 reads CASSFTLNEQFF. The part of the CDR3 DNA that was read is TGCGCCAGCAGCTTTACATTAAATGAG.